This T cell receptor (beta chain) was retrieved from a study of blood T cell repertoires in COVID-19. In the study overall: Italy, Spain and the United States were the sources of the convalescent and acute COVID-19 samples. Nucleic acid was either cDNA or gDNA, and it came from T cells, B-cell-depleted T cells, or PBMCs.

Participants were aged roughly 18 to 89 years, lived in about two dozen US areas, and enrolled virtually. In the original processing: Nucleated cell counts were estimated from reference gene primer amplification. Sequencing used immunoSEQ multiplex PCR; TCRdb keeps in-frame clones, though not all of them. V, J and clone size are those of that table, while D and trimming were read from the DNA. The table lists over 250,000 clones, roughly 89% of them singletons. The ends were cut back, 4 bases at V and 4 bases at J, with 10 bases in the middle. CDR1 LNHDA and CDR2 SQIVND come from the germline V gene (reference sequence). This CDR3 is built from 14 residues.

The chain combines TRBV19 with TRBJ1-4; TRBD1 might be the D (6 bases). This receptor was obtained from a woman aged 18-29 years who had recovered from COVID-19. Sequencing input: PBMCs or T cells enriched from blood (not recorded which). The CDR3 loop is CASSSGGFNEKLFF. Written as DNA, the CDR3 is TGTGCCAGTAGTAGCGGGGGCTTTAATGAAAAACTGTTTTTT.